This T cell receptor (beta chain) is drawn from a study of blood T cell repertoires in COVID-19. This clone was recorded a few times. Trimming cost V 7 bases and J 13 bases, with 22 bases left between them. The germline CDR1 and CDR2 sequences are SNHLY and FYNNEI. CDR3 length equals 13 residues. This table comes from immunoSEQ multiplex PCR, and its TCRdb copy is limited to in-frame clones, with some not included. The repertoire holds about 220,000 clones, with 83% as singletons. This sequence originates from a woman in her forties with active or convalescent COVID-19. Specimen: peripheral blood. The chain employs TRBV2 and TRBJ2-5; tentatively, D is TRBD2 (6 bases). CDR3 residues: CASTHESLGGLYF. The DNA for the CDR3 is TGTGCCAGCACCCACGAATCTCTGGGGGGTCTGTACTTC.